The next 29 T cell receptor beta chains were all read from a single sample in a study of Ad26.COV2.S vaccination and SARS-CoV-2 variants. The data were produced by immunoSEQ multiplex PCR, yet TCRdb's version contains in-frame clones alone and is incomplete. The sample includes about 320,000 clones, roughly 86% of them seen just once. Treatment specified: around 19 received Ad26.COV2.S at low or high dose, single or two shots; 5 received placebo; per-sample allocation not given. Repertoires come from day 63 after the first vaccine or placebo injection. The input for sequencing was peripheral blood, taken in a trial of Ad26.COV2.S vaccine versus placebo. These receptors were obtained from a person between 18 and 65 years old who received the Ad26.COV2.S COVID-19 vaccine or a placebo.

This clone was detected only a few times. The chain recombines TRBV5-4 with TRBJ1-2; TRBD1 matches at 11 bases. The germline V gene has CDR1 SGHNT and CDR2 YYREEE (reference sequence). V lost 4 bases and J lost 3; bases outside the gene matches: 8. CDR3 length: 16 amino acids. The DNA for the CDR3 is TGTGCCAGCAGCCGGTTAGTGGGACAGGGGGACTATGGCTACACCTTC. The encoded protein is CASSRLVGQGDYGYTF.

The J gene is TRBJ2-7, the V gene TRBV6-2 or TRBV6-3; 8 bases map to TRBD1. V lost 7 bases, J lost 6 bases, and 14 bases stayed unmatched. CDR3 length: 15 amino acids. From germline, CDR1 is MNHEY and CDR2 SVGEGT. Written as DNA, the CDR3 is TGTGCCAGCAACCCGCGCGGGACAGGAGAGCGCGAGCAGTACTTC. Translation: CASNPRGTGEREQYF.

The chain recombines TRBV3-1 (or the pseudogene TRBV3-2) with TRBJ2-7; TRBD2 matches 13 bases. The CDR3 spans 17 residues. Germline V lookup: CDR1 LGHDT, CDR2 YNNKEL (reference sequence). V was pared by 2 bases and J by 0 bases, with 4 bases of the junction left unmatched. This chain's CDR3 is CASSQTGLAGLSYEQYF. Written as DNA, the CDR3 is TGTGCCAGCAGCCAAACGGGACTAGCGGGGCTCTCCTACGAGCAGTACTTC.

This chain uses TRBV4-3 with TRBJ1-1, with a tentative D call TRBD1 (6 bases). The CDR3 runs to 19 residues. Trimming removed 0 bases at V and 2 bases at J, with 22 bases between. CDR1 is LGHNA, CDR2 YSLEER, per germline. This CDR3 reads CASSQEAPQGFSLNTEAFF. CDR3 nucleotide sequence: TGCGCCAGCAGCCAAGAAGCTCCCCAGGGGTTTTCATTAAACACTGAAGCTTTCTTT.

The V call is TRBV7-2, the J call TRBJ2-3, with 11 bases fitting TRBD2. The V segment lost 3 bases and the J segment 3 bases; nucleotides outside the gene matches: 2. CDR3 length equals 15 residues. Germline V gene lookup returns CDR1 SGHTA and CDR2 FQGNSA. CDR3 nucleotide sequence: TGTGCCAGCAGCTTCGGGACTAGCGGAACAGATACGCAGTATTTT. As protein: CASSFGTSGTDTQYF.

V usage is TRBV12-3 or TRBV12-4 and J usage is TRBJ1-2; D is perhaps TRBD1 (5 bases). The CDR3 runs 12 residues. V was pared by 3 bases and J by 8 bases, with 10 bases between. CDR3 nucleotide sequence: TGTGCCAGCAGTTTTGGTACAGGAGGCTACACCTTC. It encodes CASSFGTGGYTF.

The chain uses TRBV7-8 and TRBJ1-4; TRBD1 agrees at 9 bases. Germline V lookup: CDR1 SGHVS, CDR2 FQNEAQ. V lost 2 bases, J lost 5 bases, and 6 bases stayed unmatched. The CDR3 is 16 amino acids. The CDR3 reads CASSLRGGTGNEKLFF. The CDR3 DNA sequence: TGTGCCAGCAGCTTAAGAGGGGGGACAGGGAATGAAAAACTGTTTTTT.

The rearrangement joins TRBV27 to TRBJ1-2, with 7 positions matching TRBD1. Trimming took 5 bases from V and 0 from J; bases not matched to a gene: 0. This CDR3 is 13 amino acids long. The germline V gene has CDR1 MNHEY and CDR2 SMNVEV (reference sequence). CDR3: CASSGQANYGYTF. CDR3 nucleotides: TGTGCCAGCAGTGGACAGGCTAACTATGGCTACACCTTC.

This clone is a singleton in its sample. This rearrangement joins TRBV6-5 to TRBJ2-1, with 10 positions matching TRBD2. CDR1 is MNHEY and CDR2 is SVGAGI in the germline V gene. The CDR3 contains 15 residues. The J segment lost 9 bases and the V segment lost 5 bases, leaving 10 bases of the junction unmatched. In DNA, the CDR3 is TGTGCCAGCAGTACAAGCGGGGGGGCTTTCCTTGAGCAGTTCTTC. The encoded protein is CASSTSGGAFLEQFF.

The rearrangement links TRBV3-1 (or the pseudogene TRBV3-2) to TRBJ2-3; 8 bases agree with TRBD2. The CDR3 runs to 17 residues. J lost 3 bases, V lost 0 bases, and 8 bases had no gene match. Per the germline V gene, CDR1 is LGHDT and CDR2 is YNNKEL (reference sequence). CDR3: CASSQDRPAGETDTQYF. The CDR3 DNA reads TGTGCCAGCAGCCAAGACAGGCCAGCGGGAGAAACAGATACGCAGTATTTT.

This CDR3 reads CASSRQETDTQYF. In nucleotides, the CDR3 is TGTGCCAGCAGCCGCCAAGAAACAGATACGCAGTATTTT. This chain uses TRBV16 with TRBJ2-3; unclear D gene. The CDR3 has 13 residues. Germline loops: CDR1 KGHSY, CDR2 FQNENV. V was shortened by 4 bases and J by 3 bases, with 8 bases between the two germline ends. Filled out from reference TRBV16 and TRBJ2-3, the complete variable domain reads GEEVAQTPKHLVRGEGQKAKLYCAPIKGHSYVFWYQQVLKNEFKFLISFQNENVFDETGMPKERFSAKCLPNSPCSLEIQATKLEDSAVYFCASSRQETDTQYFGPGTRLTVL.

This chain uses TRBV15 with TRBJ1-3, with D possibly being TRBD1 (6 bases). Germline V gene data show CDR1 as LNHNV and CDR2 as YYDKDF (reference sequence). The ends were cut back, 5 bases at V and 4 bases at J, with 9 bases in the middle. The CDR3 extends over 13 amino acids. The CDR3: CATSGQQGNTIYF. The CDR3 region has the DNA TGTGCCACCAGCGGACAGCAGGGAAACACCATATATTTT.

A single count supports this clone. J is TRBJ1-5 and V is TRBV7-8; 9 nucleotides align to TRBD1. The germline V gene encodes CDR1 SGHVS and CDR2 FQNEAQ. J was trimmed by 1 base and V by 4 bases; bases with no gene match: 8. The CDR3 extends over 17 amino acids. The CDR3 is CASSWAPTGGSNQPQHF. In nucleotides, the CDR3 is TGTGCCAGCAGCTGGGCCCCGACAGGGGGAAGCAATCAGCCCCAGCATTTT.

The genes are TRBV4-3 and TRBJ2-5; D may be TRBD1 (5 bases). Deletions cut 3 bases from V and 2 bases from J, with 10 bases between. Germline lookup yields CDR1 LGHNA and CDR2 YSLEER. The CDR3 is 14 amino acids. The CDR3 bases are TGCGCCAGCAGCCAGGCAGGGTGGCAAGAGACCCAGTACTTC. It is translated as CASSQAGWQETQYF.

The V gene is TRBV12-3 or TRBV12-4, the J gene TRBJ1-2, with D perhaps TRBD1 (5 bases). V lost 3 bases and J lost 8, with 13 bases in between. This CDR3 has 13 amino acids. The CDR3 loop reads CASSLWGRGGYTF. For the CDR3, the DNA is TGTGCCAGCAGTTTGTGGGGAAGGGGAGGCTACACCTTC.

The V and J genes are TRBV4-3 and TRBJ2-1; D uncertain. Germline values: CDR1 LGHNA, CDR2 YSLEER. The CDR3 loop spans 13 amino acids. V was pared by 0 bases and J by 4 bases, with 4 bases between. The CDR3 bases are TGCGCCAGCAGCCAAGACAGTTACAATGAGCAGTTCTTC. Its protein is CASSQDSYNEQFF.

The chain couples TRBV20-1 to TRBJ2-1, with D perhaps being TRBD1 or TRBD2 (5 bases each). CDR1 and CDR2 from the germline V gene are DFQATT and SNEGSKA (reference sequence). The germline V and J ends were trimmed by 3 bases and 0 bases, with 9 bases remaining between them. The CDR3 contains 14 residues. The chain's CDR3 is CSASPGASYNEQFF. Written as DNA, the CDR3 is TGCAGTGCTAGTCCCGGGGCCTCCTACAATGAGCAGTTCTTC.

This clone was found once. The chain couples TRBV3-1 (or the pseudogene TRBV3-2) to TRBJ2-1; D tentatively fits TRBD1 or TRBD2 (6 bases each). The CDR3 totals 13 residues. Trimming pared 3 bases from V and 7 bases from J, leaving 10 bases between. Germline V gene lookup returns CDR1 LGHDT and CDR2 YNNKEL (reference sequence). In DNA, the CDR3 is TGTGCCAGCAGCCACAGGGGAGGTAATGAGCAGTTCTTC. This gives the protein CASSHRGGNEQFF.

The rearrangement joins TRBV2 to TRBJ2-1, with 9 positions matching TRBD2. Unmatched junction bases numbered 5, after V lost 7 bases and J lost 4 bases. This CDR3 is 14 amino acids long. Germline CDR1 is SNHLY and CDR2 is FYNNEI. CDR3 protein: CASNTLAGYNEQFF. The CDR3 DNA reads as TGTGCCAGCAATACACTAGCGGGTTACAATGAGCAGTTCTTC.

The chain has TRBV28 and TRBJ2-2, with D maybe TRBD1 (6 bases). Deletions cut 6 bases from V and 0 bases from J, with 11 bases between. The CDR3 has 15 residues. CDR1 and CDR2 from the germline V gene are MDHEN and SYDVKM. DNA of the CDR3: TGTGCCAGCAGGACCGGGACAACGAACACCGGGGAGCTGTTTTTT. Translated, it gives CASRTGTTNTGELFF.

This clone came up a few times. V and J are TRBV11-3 and TRBJ1-1; maybe TRBD1 (5 bases). There are 13 residues in the CDR3. Germline CDR1 and CDR2: SGHNT and YENEEA. V dropped 3 bases and J dropped 2 bases, with 7 bases sitting between them. The CDR3 bases are TGTGCCAGCAGCTTCGACAGTAACACTGAAGCTTTCTTT. Its protein is CASSFDSNTEAFF.

The chain carries TRBV25-1 and TRBJ1-1; 10 bases align to TRBD1. The ends lost 4 bases at V and 1 base at J; junction bases unmatched: 0. CDR1 MGHDK and CDR2 SYGVNS come from the germline V gene. The CDR3 runs 14 residues. CDR3 sequence: CASSGDRGNTEAFF. In DNA, the CDR3 is TGTGCCAGCAGTGGGGACAGGGGGAACACTGAAGCTTTCTTT.

This chain joins TRBV6-2 or TRBV6-3 and TRBJ2-2; D is ambiguous. CDR1 is MNHEY, CDR2 SVGEGT, per germline. Trimming stripped 5 bases from V and 4 bases from J, with 14 bases between. The CDR3 is 15 residues long. CDR3 DNA sequence: TGTGCCAGCAGTACAAAAACCCCTATCACCGGGGAGCTGTTTTTT. Residues: CASSTKTPITGELFF.

The rearrangement links TRBV9 to TRBJ1-4, with TRBD1 matching 7 bases. The germline V gene has CDR1 SGDLS and CDR2 YYNGEE. Trimming took 4 bases from V and 4 from J; bases not matched to a gene: 7. The CDR3 spans 15 residues. CDR3 sequence reads: CASSSQTGFNEKLFF. The CDR3 DNA reads TGTGCCAGCAGCTCTCAGACAGGGTTTAATGAAAAACTGTTTTTT.

V and J are TRBV3-1 (or the pseudogene TRBV3-2) and TRBJ1-2, with 7 bases aligning to TRBD1. CDR3 length: 16 residues. Germline values: CDR1 LGHDT, CDR2 YNNKEL (reference sequence). V was clipped by 3 bases and J by 2 bases; unmatched bases: 9. CDR3 DNA sequence: TGTGCCAGCAGCCATTTGGGACAGCCATCCAACTATGGCTACACCTTC. Protein: CASSHLGQPSNYGYTF.

The chain recombines TRBV7-2 with TRBJ2-7; 7 bases map to TRBD2. V lost 5 bases and J lost 1; bases outside the gene matches: 8. The CDR3 length is 15 residues. CDR1 and CDR2 from the germline V gene are SGHTA and FQGNSA. CDR3 bases: TGTGCCAGCAGCCTAGGGGTCGGGGGGTCCTACGAGCAGTACTTC. This encodes CASSLGVGGSYEQYF.

The chain links TRBV19 to TRBJ1-1; maybe TRBD1 (6 bases). The CDR3 is 14 residues long. Deletions cut 6 bases from V and 0 bases from J, with 11 bases between. Germline values: CDR1 LNHDA, CDR2 SQIVND (reference sequence). The CDR3 DNA reads TGTGCCAGTAGAGAGGGACAAATGAACACTGAAGCTTTCTTT. Translating gives CASREGQMNTEAFF. Variable domain in full (rest from reference TRBV19 and TRBJ1-1): DGGITQSPKYLFRKEGQNVTLSCEQNLNHDAMYWYRQDPGQGLRLIYYSQIVNDFQKGDIAEGYSVSREKKESFPLTVTSAQKNPTAFYLCASREGQMNTEAFFGQGTRLTVV.

The chain recombines TRBV7-2 with TRBJ2-7; D may be TRBD1 (5 bases). Deletions cut 3 bases from V and 3 bases from J, with 12 bases between. The CDR3 extends over 14 amino acids. From germline, CDR1 is SGHTA and CDR2 FQGNSA. CDR3: CASSLSGIDYEQYF. The CDR3 DNA follows: TGTGCCAGCAGCTTGTCAGGGATCGACTACGAGCAGTACTTC. Combining the CDR3 with reference TRBV7-2 and TRBJ2-7 gives the whole variable domain GAGVSQSPSNKVTEKGKDVELRCDPISGHTALYWYRQSLGQGLEFLIYFQGNSAPDKSGLPSDRFSAERTGGSVSTLTIQRTQQEDSAVYLCASSLSGIDYEQYFGPGTRLTVT.

The chain links TRBV30 to TRBJ1-5; D possibly corresponds to TRBD1 (6 bases). The V end lost 0 bases, the J end lost 7 bases, and 13 bases lay between the germline ends. Germline CDR1 GTSNPN, CDR2 SVGIG (reference sequence). The CDR3 length is 14 residues. CDR3 loop: CAWSVGGITQPQHF. The CDR3, as DNA: TGTGCCTGGAGTGTAGGGGGGATTACCCAGCCCCAGCATTTT.